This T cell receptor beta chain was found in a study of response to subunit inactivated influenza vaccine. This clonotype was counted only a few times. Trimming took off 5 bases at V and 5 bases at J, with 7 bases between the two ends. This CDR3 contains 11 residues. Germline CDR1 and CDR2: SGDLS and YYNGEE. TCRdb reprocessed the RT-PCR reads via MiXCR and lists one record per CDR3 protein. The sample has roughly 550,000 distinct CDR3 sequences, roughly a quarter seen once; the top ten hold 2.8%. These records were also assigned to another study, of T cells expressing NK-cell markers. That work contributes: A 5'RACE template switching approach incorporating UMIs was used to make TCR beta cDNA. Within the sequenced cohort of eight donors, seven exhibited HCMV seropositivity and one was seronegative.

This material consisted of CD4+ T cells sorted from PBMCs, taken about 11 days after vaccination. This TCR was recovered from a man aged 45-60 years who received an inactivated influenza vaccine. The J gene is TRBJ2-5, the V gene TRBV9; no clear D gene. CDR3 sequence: CASSRAETQYF. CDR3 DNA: TGTGCCAGCAGTCGAGCGGAGACCCAGTACTTC.